The clone carrying this TCR beta chain was seen repeatedly, ten times or more. The target antigen is unknown. The time point is: sample taken at primary tumor resection. Researchers sequenced whole RNA taken from tumor, nontumor lung or frozen PBMC without sorting. Donation came from roughly 72 patients with untreated early-stage non-small cell lung cancer. These data originate in a study of spatial heterogeneity in lung cancer. Germline CDR1 reads SNHLY; CDR2 reads FYNNEI. This CDR3 contains 14 residues. After removal of 8 bases from V and 5 bases from J, the junction contained 6 bases not matched to a gene. Each molecule of TCR cDNA was tagged with one unique molecular identifier. TCRdb called the 5' RACE reads again in MiXCR, with one record for every CDR3 protein. The table includes more than 20,000 distinct CDR3 sequences, 4.6% detected once. The study's findings and limits: Follow-up blood showed ubiquitous expanded tumor TCRs less than blood at resection did.

The source material was PBMCs, sampled at surgery. This receptor was identified in a male donor with early-stage non-small cell lung cancer. J is TRBJ1-5 and V is TRBV2, with TRBD1 matching over 10 bases. This chain's CDR3 is CASVATGGDQPQHF. CDR3 DNA: TGTGCCAGCGTTGCGACAGGGGGCGATCAGCCCCAGCATTTT. The full variable domain, its missing parts supplied by reference TRBV2 and TRBJ1-5, is EPEVTQTPSHQVTQMGQEVILRCVPISNHLYFYWYRQILGQKVEFLVSFYNNEISEKSEIFDDQFSVERPDGSNFTLKIRSTKLEDSAMYFCASVATGGDQPQHFGDGTRLSIL.